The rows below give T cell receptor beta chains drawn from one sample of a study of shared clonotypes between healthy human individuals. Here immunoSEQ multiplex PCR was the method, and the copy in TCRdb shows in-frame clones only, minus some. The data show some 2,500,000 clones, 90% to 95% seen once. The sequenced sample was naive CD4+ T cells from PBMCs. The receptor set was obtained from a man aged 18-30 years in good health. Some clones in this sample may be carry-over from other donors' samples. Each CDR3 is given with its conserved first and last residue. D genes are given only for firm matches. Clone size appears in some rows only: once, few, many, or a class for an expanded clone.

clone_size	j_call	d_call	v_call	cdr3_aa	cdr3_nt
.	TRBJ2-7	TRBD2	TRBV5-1	CASSPGLAGGPSYEQYF	TGCGCCAGCAGCCCGGGACTAGCGGGAGGGCCATCCTACGAGCAGTACTTC
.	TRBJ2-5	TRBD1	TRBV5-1	CASSAAGGQETQYF	TGCGCCAGCAGCGCCGCAGGGGGTCAAGAGACCCAGTACTTC
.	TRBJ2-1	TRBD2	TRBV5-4	CASSFGSGGYNEQFF	TGTGCCAGCAGCTTTGGTAGCGGGGGATACAATGAGCAGTTCTTC
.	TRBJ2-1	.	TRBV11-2	CASSLDTGEQFF	TGTGCCAGCAGCTTAGATACGGGCGAGCAGTTCTTC
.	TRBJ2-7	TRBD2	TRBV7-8	CASSPTSYRGLAATYEQYF	TGTGCCAGCAGCCCCACGTCGTATAGGGGACTAGCGGCCACCTACGAGCAGTACTTC
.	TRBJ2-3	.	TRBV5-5	CASSRGLLSSTDTQYF	TGTGCCAGCAGCCGAGGACTTTTGTCTAGCACAGATACGCAGTATTTT
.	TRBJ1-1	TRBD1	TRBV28	CASSFPRRVGGGEEAFF	TGTGCCAGCAGTTTCCCCCGTCGGGTAGGGGGCGGTGAAGAAGCTTTCTTT
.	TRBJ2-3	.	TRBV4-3	CASKRTATPSTDTQYF	TGCGCCAGCAAACGGACCGCCACCCCTAGCACAGATACGCAGTATTTT
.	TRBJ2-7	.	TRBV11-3	CASSLATGSEQYF	TGTGCCAGCAGCTTAGCCACAGGATCCGAGCAGTACTTC
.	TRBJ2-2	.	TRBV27	CASSLKEFGPGELFF	TGTGCCAGCAGTTTAAAAGAGTTTGGCCCCGGGGAGCTGTTTTTT
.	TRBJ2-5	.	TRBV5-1	CASSLGAPGGETQYF	TGCGCCAGCAGCTTGGGGGCCCCCGGCGGGGAGACCCAGTACTTC
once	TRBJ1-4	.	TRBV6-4	CASSDSCSRSTNEKLFF	TGTGCCAGCAGTGACTCTTGCAGTCGATCAACTAATGAAAAACTGTTTTTT
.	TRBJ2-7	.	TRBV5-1	CASSLPGAGISEQYF	TGCGCCAGCAGCCTCCCTGGGGCGGGAATTTCCGAGCAGTACTTC
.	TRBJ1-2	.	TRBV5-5	CASSPGGISGGYTF	TGTGCCAGCAGTCCGGGAGGCATAAGTGGAGGCTACACCTTC
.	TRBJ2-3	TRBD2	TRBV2	CASRGLDINTDTQYF	TGTGCCAGCAGGGGACTAGATATAAACACAGATACGCAGTATTTT
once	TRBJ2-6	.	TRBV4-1	CASSHSPRVAGANVLTF	TGCGCCAGCAGCCACTCCCCGAGGGTCGCCGGGGCCAACGTCCTGACTTTC
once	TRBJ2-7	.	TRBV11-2	CASSLDLTYEQYF	TGTGCCAGCAGCTTAGATCTCACCTACGAGCAGTACTTC
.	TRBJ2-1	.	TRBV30	CAWRARGWSYNEQFF	TGTGCCTGGAGGGCACGGGGGTGGAGCTACAATGAGCAGTTCTTC
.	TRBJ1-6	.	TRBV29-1	CSVEEQLTYNSPLHF	TGCAGCGTTGAAGAACAGTTAACCTATAATTCACCCCTCCACTTT
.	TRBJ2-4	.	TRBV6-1	CASRPGALAKNIQYF	TGTGCCAGCAGACCGGGGGCTCTAGCCAAAAACATTCAGTACTTC
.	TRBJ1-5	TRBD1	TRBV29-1	CTPRCHFTGGEGNQPQHF	TGCACCCCCCGTTGCCATTTTACAGGGGGCGAGGGCAATCAGCCCCAGCATTTT
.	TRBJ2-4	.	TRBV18	CASSPRQDPSLTKNIQYF	TGTGCCAGCTCACCACGACAGGACCCATCTCTGACCAAAAACATTCAGTACTTC
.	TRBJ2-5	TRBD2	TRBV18	CASSKTSGRETQYF	TGTGCCAGCTCTAAGACTAGCGGGAGAGAGACCCAGTACTTC
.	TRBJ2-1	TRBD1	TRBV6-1	CASIRQGRNEQFF	TGTGCCAGCATTCGACAGGGGAGGAATGAGCAGTTCTTC
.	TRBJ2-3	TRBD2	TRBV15	CATSRDPPSGRADTQYF	TGTGCCACCAGCAGAGACCCCCCTAGCGGGAGGGCAGATACGCAGTATTTT
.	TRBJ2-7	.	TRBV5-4	CASSSRDSYEQYF	TGTGCCAGCAGCTCCCGGGACTCCTACGAGCAGTACTTC
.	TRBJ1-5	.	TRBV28	CASTGEGRPQHF	TGTGCCAGCACTGGGGAGGGGAGGCCCCAGCATTTT
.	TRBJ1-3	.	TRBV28	CASRVRVPGNTIYF	TGTGCCAGCAGAGTCAGGGTGCCTGGAAACACCATATATTTT
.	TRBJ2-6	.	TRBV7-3	CASSLMGVSGANVLTF	TGTGCCAGCAGCTTAATGGGCGTCTCTGGGGCCAACGTCCTGACTTTC
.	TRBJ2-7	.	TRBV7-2	CASSLAGGDSLPYEQYF	TGTGCCAGCAGCTTAGCTGGGGGGGACAGCTTACCTTACGAGCAGTACTTC
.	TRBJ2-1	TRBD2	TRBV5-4	CASSPPPSGRPYNEQFF	TGTGCCAGCAGCCCCCCCCCTAGCGGGAGGCCCTACAATGAGCAGTTCTTC
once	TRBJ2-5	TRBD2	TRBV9	CASSARTSGRGGQETQYF	TGTGCCAGCAGCGCAAGGACTAGCGGGAGAGGGGGCCAAGAGACCCAGTACTTC
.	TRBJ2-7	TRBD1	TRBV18	CASSRLGTGTIYEQYF	TGTGCCAGCTCACGACTCGGGACAGGAACGATCTACGAGCAGTACTTC
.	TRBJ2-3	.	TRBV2	CASSDGRSTDTQYF	TGTGCCAGCTCCGACGGACGAAGCACAGATACGCAGTATTTT
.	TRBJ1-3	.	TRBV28	CASSTGFSGNTIYF	TGTGCCAGCAGTACAGGGTTCTCTGGAAACACCATATATTTT
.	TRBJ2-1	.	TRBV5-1	CASSLVAQIGGSEQFF	TGCGCCAGCAGCTTGGTAGCTCAGATCGGCGGATCTGAGCAGTTCTTC
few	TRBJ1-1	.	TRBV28	CASSLSGRAFF	TGTGCCAGCAGTTTATCAGGGCGGGCTTTCTTT
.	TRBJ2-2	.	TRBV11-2	CASSLRTPRHTGELFF	TGTGCCAGCAGCTTAAGGACCCCGAGACACACCGGGGAGCTGTTTTTT
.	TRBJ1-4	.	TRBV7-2	CASSSPQVGGKLFF	TGTGCCAGCAGCTCCCCCCAGGTTGGGGGAAAACTGTTTTTT
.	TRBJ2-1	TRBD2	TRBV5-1	CASRELAGGNEQFF	TGCGCCAGCAGAGAACTAGCGGGAGGGAATGAGCAGTTCTTC
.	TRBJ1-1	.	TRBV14	CASSLTTMNTEAFF	TGTGCCAGCAGCCTAACAACCATGAACACTGAAGCTTTCTTT
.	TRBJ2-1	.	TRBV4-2	CASSPERVTYNEQFF	TGTGCCAGCAGCCCTGAGCGGGTAACCTACAATGAGCAGTTCTTC
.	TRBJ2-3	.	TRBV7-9	CASIRSGRTDTQYF	TGTGCCAGCATTCGGTCAGGACGCACAGATACGCAGTATTTT
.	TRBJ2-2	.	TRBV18	CASSLDSNTGELFF	TGTGCCAGCTCACTGGACTCGAACACCGGGGAGCTGTTTTTT
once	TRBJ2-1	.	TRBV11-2	CASSLDGSYNEQFF	TGTGCCAGCAGCTTAGATGGCTCCTACAATGAGCAGTTCTTC
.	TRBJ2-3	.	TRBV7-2	CASSWGTSGDTQYF	TGTGCCAGCAGCTGGGGGACTTCAGGAGATACGCAGTATTTT
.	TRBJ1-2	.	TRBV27	CASSLSVRTYGYTF	TGTGCCAGCAGTTTATCTGTCAGAACCTATGGCTACACCTTC
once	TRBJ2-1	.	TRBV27	CASSLSRGGWNEQFF	TGTGCCAGCAGTTTATCTAGAGGGGGGTGGAATGAGCAGTTCTTC
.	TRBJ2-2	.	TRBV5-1	CASSLLGRNTGELFF	TGCGCCAGCAGCTTGTTAGGTCGGAACACCGGGGAGCTGTTTTTT
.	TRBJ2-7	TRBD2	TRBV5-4	CASSAGTTSYEQYF	TGTGCCAGCAGCGCCGGGACTACCTCCTACGAGCAGTACTTC
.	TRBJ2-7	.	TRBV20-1	CSAEGTQVAYF	TGCAGTGCGGAGGGGACTCAAGTCGCGTACTTC
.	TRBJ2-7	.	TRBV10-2	CASRGAGQVYEQYF	TGCGCCAGCAGAGGAGCGGGACAGGTCTACGAGCAGTACTTC
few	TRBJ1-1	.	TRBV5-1	CASSLARVDTEAFF	TGCGCCAGCAGCTTGGCGAGGGTGGACACTGAAGCTTTCTTT
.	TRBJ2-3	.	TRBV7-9	CASSSDRNGGTQYF	TGTGCCAGCAGCTCGGACAGAAACGGGGGTACGCAGTATTTT
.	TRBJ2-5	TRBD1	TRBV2	CASSLTGLEQYF	TGTGCCAGCAGTTTGACAGGGCTTGAGCAGTACTTC
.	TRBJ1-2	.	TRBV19	CASSIDPRYGNYTF	TGTGCCAGTAGTATCGACCCACGATACGGAAACTACACCTTC
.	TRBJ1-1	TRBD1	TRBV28	CASSLWSRTGKVNTEAFF	TGTGCCAGCAGTTTATGGTCCCGGACAGGGAAGGTCAACACTGAAGCTTTCTTT
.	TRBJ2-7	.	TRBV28	CASSFGRRDPYEQYF	TGTGCCAGCAGTTTTGGCAGACGGGATCCCTACGAGCAGTACTTC
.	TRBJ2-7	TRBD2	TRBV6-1	CASRGLARYEQYF	TGTGCCAGCAGGGGACTAGCTCGCTACGAGCAGTACTTC
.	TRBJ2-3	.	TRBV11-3	CASSLGAAVSTDTQYF	TGTGCCAGCAGCTTAGGAGCAGCGGTTAGCACAGATACGCAGTATTTT